Reported below is one T cell receptor beta chain. The repertoire was sequenced with immunoSEQ multiplex PCR; TCRdb's copy has only in-frame clones and lacks some. The repertoire includes fewer than 250,000 clones, about four fifths of them detected once, and around 3.5% sits in the top ten. The sample originates from a study of blood T cell repertoires in COVID-19. Trimming left V 4 bases short and J 6 bases short, with 13 bases between. CDR1 and CDR2 (germline): MGHRA, YSYEKL. The CDR3 length is 14 residues. The sequence derives from a woman aged 40 to 49 who had been exposed to COVID-19. The chain is built from TRBV4-1 and TRBJ1-5, with D maybe TRBD1 (5 bases). Sequencing was done on a sample of PBMCs or T cells enriched from blood (not recorded which). The CDR3 sequence: CASSRNFQGQPQHF. CDR3 nucleotide sequence: TGCGCCAGCAGCCGTAACTTCCAGGGTCAGCCCCAGCATTTT.